A single sample gave rise to the 28 T cell receptor beta chains below, sequenced in a study of T cell responses to AZD1222 COVID-19 vaccine. Here immunoSEQ multiplex PCR was the method, and the copy in TCRdb shows in-frame clones only, minus some. The sample contains under 200,000 clones, about 92% of which appear only once. Sequences were derived from peripheral blood, sampled 28 days after the second dose of the MenACWY control vaccine. The receptors shown here come from an adult who received the MenACWY meningococcal vaccine as a control.

The V and J genes are TRBV18 and TRBJ1-5, with D possibly matching TRBD1 (5 bases). The CDR3 totals 17 residues. Deletions cut 6 bases from V and 0 bases from J, with 18 bases between. Germline lookup yields CDR1 KGHSH and CDR2 LQKENI. As DNA, the CDR3 is TGTGCCAGCTCGGCCAGGTGGGACGGTTATAGCAATCAGCCCCAGCATTTT. It encodes CASSARWDGYSNQPQHF.

The rearrangement links TRBV7-6 to TRBJ2-5; tentatively, D is TRBD2 (5 bases). The germline V and J ends were trimmed by 0 bases and 2 bases, with 13 bases remaining between them. The germline gives CDR1 SGHVS, CDR2 FNYEAQ. This CDR3 spans 16 amino acids. The CDR3 loop is CASSLAWWRGQETQYF. The CDR3 DNA is TGTGCCAGCAGCTTAGCCTGGTGGAGAGGGCAAGAGACCCAGTACTTC.

The chain couples TRBV28 to TRBJ1-1; the D is unclear. Per germline, CDR1 MDHEN and CDR2 SYDVKM. This CDR3 region has 15 residues. Trimming took off 2 bases at V and 5 bases at J, with 15 bases between the two ends. The CDR3 DNA follows: TGTGCCAGCAGTTTAAGCGGACCGCTGAGTACTGAAGCTTTCTTT. Encoded protein: CASSLSGPLSTEAFF. Together with reference TRBV28 and TRBJ1-1, the CDR3 gives the full variable domain: DVKVTQSSRYLVKRTGEKVFLECVQDMDHENMFWYRQDPGLGLRLIYFSYDVKMKEKGDIPEGYSVSREKKERFSLILESASTNQTSMYLCASSLSGPLSTEAFFGQGTRLTVV.

The chain uses TRBV9 and TRBJ1-3, with D possibly being TRBD1 (6 bases). The CDR3 runs to 15 residues. Germline CDR1 SGDLS, CDR2 YYNGEE. V shed 3 bases and J shed 2 bases, with 12 bases lying between them. CDR3 residues: CASSGRGVPGNTIYF. The CDR3 bases are TGTGCCAGCAGCGGGAGGGGGGTCCCTGGAAACACCATATATTTT. The whole variable domain, filled in from reference TRBV9 and TRBJ1-3, reads DSGVTQTPKHLITATGQRVTLRCSPRSGDLSVYWYQQSLDQGLQFLIQYYNGEERAKGNILERFSAQQFPDLHSELNLSSLELGDSALYFCASSGRGVPGNTIYFGEGSWLTVV.

The V and J genes are TRBV6-1 and TRBJ2-3, with D unresolved. V was trimmed by 3 bases and J by 7 bases, leaving 8 bases between them. CDR3 length: 12 amino acids. In germline, CDR1 is MNHNS, CDR2 SASEGT. This CDR3 is CASSEGIYTQYF. CDR3 in DNA: TGTGCCAGCAGTGAGGGTATATATACGCAGTATTTT.

CDR3 residues: CASSLSSRAAWTQYF. The CDR3 region has the DNA TGTGCCAGCAGCTTATCCAGCAGGGCTGCTTGGACCCAGTACTTC. V is TRBV7-2 and J is TRBJ2-5; a possible D gene is TRBD1 (5 bases). Germline CDR1 SGHTA, CDR2 FQGNSA. Deletions cut 2 bases from V and 7 bases from J, with 17 bases between. The CDR3 covers 15 residues. Based on the CDR3 plus reference TRBV7-2 and TRBJ2-5, the full variable domain is GAGVSQSPSNKVTEKGKDVELRCDPISGHTALYWYRQSLGQGLEFLIYFQGNSAPDKSGLPSDRFSAERTGGSVSTLTIQRTQQEDSAVYLCASSLSSRAAWTQYFGPGTRLLVL.

The rearrangement uses TRBV14 and TRBJ1-6; a weak D match, TRBD1 (6 bases). The germline V gene has CDR1 SGHDN and CDR2 FVKESK. CDR3 length: 16 amino acids. The V gene lost 2 bases and the J gene lost 3 bases, with 11 bases spanning the gap. CDR3 sequence reads: CASSQTTGDYNSPLHF. CDR3 DNA: TGTGCCAGCAGCCAAACGACAGGAGACTATAATTCACCCCTCCACTTT. Based on the CDR3 plus reference TRBV14 and TRBJ1-6, the full variable domain is EAGVTQFPSHSVIEKGQTVTLRCDPISGHDNLYWYRRVMGKEIKFLLHFVKESKQDESGMPNNRFLAERTGGTYSTLKVQPAELEDSGVYFCASSQTTGDYNSPLHFGNGTRLTVT.

As for this clone: Other DNA sequences within the sample encode an identical CDR3. This sequence joins TRBV28 and TRBJ2-1, with D hard to call. CDR1 is MDHEN, CDR2 SYDVKM, per germline. Trimming cost V 5 bases and J 7 bases, with 6 bases left between them. CDR3 length: 11 residues. The CDR3: CASSPLNEQFF. For the CDR3, the DNA is TGTGCCAGCAGTCCCCTAAATGAGCAGTTCTTC. The full variable domain, rest sourced from reference TRBV28 and TRBJ2-1, is DVKVTQSSRYLVKRTGEKVFLECVQDMDHENMFWYRQDPGLGLRLIYFSYDVKMKEKGDIPEGYSVSREKKERFSLILESASTNQTSMYLCASSPLNEQFFGPGTRLTVL.

The chain joins TRBV11-3 to TRBJ1-1; D not resolved. The CDR3 totals 12 residues. Trimming cost V 4 bases and J 7 bases, with 10 bases left between them. Germline CDR1 and CDR2: SGHNT and YENEEA. In DNA, the CDR3 is TGTGCCAGCAGCTCCGGATGGGGTGAAGCTTTCTTT. Protein product: CASSSGWGEAFF.

The rearrangement links TRBV23-1 to TRBJ2-2; tentatively, D is TRBD1 (6 bases). TRBV23-1 is identified as an open reading frame with a role that is uncertain. Trimming took 0 bases from V and 2 from J, leaving 19 bases between them. The CDR3 consists of 19 residues. CDR3 loop: CASSQSSGKGHENTGELFF. CDR3 coding DNA: TGCGCCAGCAGTCAATCGTCGGGTAAGGGACACGAAAACACCGGGGAGCTGTTTTTT.

V gene TRBV4-1 combines with J gene TRBJ1-2, with a possible D match to TRBD1 (5 bases). Germline V gives CDR1 MGHRA, CDR2 YSYEKL. V lost 0 bases to trimming and J lost 1 base, with 9 bases between them. The CDR3 is 15 residues long. The CDR3 DNA sequence: TGCGCCAGCAGCCAAGAATTTGGGGGTAACTATGGCTACACCTTC. Translating it yields CASSQEFGGNYGYTF.

The CDR3 DNA is TGTGCCACCAGCAGAGAAGGGGCCTTAGATACGCAGTATTTT. Protein sequence: CATSREGALDTQYF. J is TRBJ2-3 and V is TRBV15; D perhaps matches TRBD1 (5 bases). V was shortened by 0 bases and J by 5 bases, with 9 bases between the two germline ends. This CDR3 region has 14 residues. The germline V gene has CDR1 LNHNV and CDR2 YYDKDF (reference sequence).

This chain links TRBV27 with TRBJ2-3; the match to TRBD2 covers 8 bases. Per germline, CDR1 MNHEY and CDR2 SMNVEV (reference sequence). J was trimmed by 4 bases and V by 3 bases; bases with no gene match: 6. The CDR3 has 15 amino acids. In nucleotides, the CDR3 is TGTGCCAGCAGTTTGGGCGGGAGGTTCGCAGATACGCAGTATTTT. Translation: CASSLGGRFADTQYF.

The rearrangement links TRBV19 to TRBJ2-1; TRBD2 agrees at 8 bases. V shed 2 bases, J shed 5 bases, and the junction held 5 bases outside the gene matches. The CDR3 consists of 15 residues. Per germline, CDR1 LNHDA and CDR2 SQIVND (reference sequence). CDR3 in amino acids: CASSIPGLGDNEQFF. In nucleotides, the CDR3 is TGTGCCAGTAGTATACCGGGACTAGGGGACAATGAGCAGTTCTTC.

The V and J genes are TRBV19 and TRBJ2-1; D is undetermined. The CDR3 consists of 14 residues. V was clipped by 5 bases and J by 8 bases, with 16 bases between them. Germline V lookup: CDR1 LNHDA, CDR2 SQIVND (reference sequence). CDR3 amino acids: CASSAHAYKDEQFF. The CDR3 coding sequence is TGTGCCAGTAGTGCCCACGCCTATAAGGATGAGCAGTTCTTC. Full variable domain (rest looked up from reference TRBV19 and TRBJ2-1): DGGITQSPKYLFRKEGQNVTLSCEQNLNHDAMYWYRQDPGQGLRLIYYSQIVNDFQKGDIAEGYSVSREKKESFPLTVTSAQKNPTAFYLCASSAHAYKDEQFFGPGTRLTVL.

V and J are TRBV9 and TRBJ1-3; D gene unclear. Germline-derived CDR1 and CDR2 are SGDLS and YYNGEE. There are 17 residues in the CDR3. The V gene lost 0 bases and the J gene lost 0 bases, with 13 bases spanning the gap. The CDR3 DNA reads TGTGCCAGCAGCGTAGTCCCGGACGGAGGCTCTGGAAACACCATATATTTT. Translating gives CASSVVPDGGSGNTIYF.

V and J are TRBV7-9 and TRBJ2-2, with D perhaps assigned TRBD1 or TRBD2 (5 bases each). The CDR3 extends over 16 amino acids. The V gene lost 2 bases and the J gene lost 3 bases, with 13 bases spanning the gap. The germline CDR1 and CDR2 sequences are SEHNR and FQNEAQ (reference sequence). The CDR3 DNA sequence: TGTGCCAGCAGCTTAAACGCCGGGACGCACACCGGGGAGCTGTTTTTT. The encoded protein is CASSLNAGTHTGELFF. Variable domain in full (rest from reference TRBV7-9 and TRBJ2-2): DTGVSQNPRHKITKRGQNVTFRCDPISEHNRLYWYRQTLGQGPEFLTYFQNEAQLEKSRLLSDRFSAERPKGSFSTLEIQRTEQGDSAMYLCASSLNAGTHTGELFFGEGSRLTVL.

The CDR3 protein is CASSLTSGSYEQYF. CDR3 coding DNA: TGCGCCAGCAGCTTGACTAGCGGGAGTTACGAGCAGTACTTC. The V and J genes are TRBV5-1 and TRBJ2-7, with 11 bases aligning to TRBD2. This CDR3 comprises 14 residues. The V and J ends lost 1 base and 4 bases, in that order; junction bases with no gene match: 1. Germline V gene data show CDR1 as SGHRS and CDR2 as YFSETQ.

This clone turned up a few times. Other nucleotide sequences in the sample specify the same CDR3. The CDR3, as DNA: TGTGCCAGCAGCGTAGATCCGGGCACTGAAGCTTTCTTT. It specifies CASSVDPGTEAFF. The V gene is TRBV9, the J gene TRBJ1-1; D not certain. CDR3 length equals 13 residues. Trimming took off 0 bases at V and 4 bases at J, with 7 bases between the two ends. Germline CDR1 is SGDLS and CDR2 is YYNGEE.

The chain uses TRBV28 and TRBJ1-2, with D possibly matching TRBD1 (5 bases). Germline assignment: CDR1 MDHEN and CDR2 SYDVKM. The CDR3 sequence is 15 residues long. Deletions cut 2 bases from V and 0 bases from J, with 10 bases between. The DNA of the CDR3 is TGTGCCAGCAGTTTAGGGGCAGCCCCTAACTATGGCTACACCTTC. Translating it yields CASSLGAAPNYGYTF.

The J gene is TRBJ2-1, the V gene TRBV27; D gene unclear. Germline assignment: CDR1 MNHEY and CDR2 SMNVEV (reference sequence). V was cut by 3 bases and J by 9 bases, with 9 bases left in between. The CDR3 extends over 12 amino acids. CDR3 loop: CASSFLGFEQFF. The CDR3 DNA reads TGTGCCAGCAGTTTCCTGGGTTTTGAGCAGTTCTTC.

The V gene is TRBV5-8, the J gene TRBJ2-1; weak D call: TRBD1 (6 bases). CDR3 size: 18 residues. Trimming pared 0 bases from V and 0 bases from J, leaving 16 bases between. Germline CDR1 reads SGHTS; CDR2 reads YDEGEE. The CDR3 is CASSLGLGQPSSYNEQFF. The CDR3 bases are TGTGCCAGCAGCTTGGGTCTAGGACAGCCGAGCTCCTACAATGAGCAGTTCTTC.

V is TRBV21-1 and J is TRBJ1-1; the table gives TRBD1 as D, unverified against the DNA. TRBV21-1 counts as a pseudogene. CDR3 length equals 18 residues. CDR3 nucleotides: TGTGCCAGCAGCAAAGGAGGGGACAGGGAAGGGAGGAACACTGAAGCTTTCTTT. The encoded protein is CASSKGGDREGRNTEAFF.

The chain is built from TRBV7-2 and TRBJ1-1, with D possibly being TRBD1 (5 bases). There are 15 residues in the CDR3. V dropped 4 bases and J dropped 0 bases, with 12 bases sitting between them. CDR1 SGHTA and CDR2 FQGNSA come from the germline V gene. CDR3 sequence reads: CASSSLGTLNTEAFF. DNA of the CDR3: TGTGCCAGCAGCTCTTTGGGGACGTTGAACACTGAAGCTTTCTTT.

The CDR3 spells CASRWDGDNSPLHF. The CDR3 nucleotides read TGTGCCAGCAGATGGGACGGTGATAATTCACCCCTCCACTTT. The gene calls are TRBV2 and TRBJ1-6; possibly TRBD1 for D (5 bases). Trimming cost V 6 bases and J 5 bases, with 11 bases left between them. Germline loops: CDR1 SNHLY, CDR2 FYNNEI. The CDR3 is made up of 14 amino acids.

CDR3 coding DNA: TGCGCCAGCAGTCAGAACGGGGGGACTGAAGCTTTCTTT. This gives the protein CASSQNGGTEAFF. This chain joins TRBV5-1 and TRBJ1-1; maybe TRBD1 (5 bases). Germline V CDR1 and CDR2: SGHRS, YFSETQ. This CDR3 spans 13 amino acids. V lost 5 bases and J 5 bases, leaving 13 bases between the germline ends.

The CDR3 spells CASSQVMAAGGYTF. For the CDR3, the DNA is TGCGCCAGCAGCCAAGTTATGGCGGCGGGGGGCTACACCTTC. V usage is TRBV4-1 and J usage is TRBJ1-2, with D uncertain. CDR1 MGHRA and CDR2 YSYEKL come from the germline V gene. V was shortened by 1 base and J by 8 bases, with 14 bases between the two germline ends. The CDR3 spans 14 residues.

The V gene is TRBV5-1, the J gene TRBJ2-1, with 9 positions matching TRBD2. V lost 0 bases, J lost 7 bases, and 8 bases stayed unmatched. CDR1 is SGHRS and CDR2 is YFSETQ in the germline V gene. The CDR3 runs to 16 residues. CDR3 in amino acids: CASSLALTSGPNEQFF. The CDR3 DNA sequence: TGCGCCAGCAGCTTGGCCTTGACTAGCGGACCTAATGAGCAGTTCTTC.